Below are 3 T cell receptor beta chains sequenced from a single sample in a study of blood T cell repertoires in COVID-19. Using immunoSEQ multiplex PCR, the repertoire was profiled, and TCRdb retains in-frame clones only, with some absent. The sample holds about 97,000 clones, more than 85% seen once. Sequencing was carried out using peripheral blood. The receptors here all came from a man over 45 with active or convalescent COVID-19.

In this sample, this clone turned up once. The chain employs TRBV7-2 and TRBJ2-7; 7 nucleotides align to TRBD1. The germline CDR1 and CDR2 sequences are SGHTA and FQGNSA. V was pared by 1 base and J by 2 bases, with 5 bases of the junction left unmatched. The CDR3 extends over 15 amino acids. CDR3 DNA: TGTGCCAGCAGCTTAGGACAGGGTAGGCCCTACGAGCAGTACTTC. Its protein is CASSLGQGRPYEQYF.

This rearrangement joins TRBV10-1 to TRBJ2-6; D may be TRBD2 (5 bases). In germline, CDR1 is WNHNN, CDR2 SYGVQD (reference sequence). Deletions cut 6 bases from V and 0 bases from J, with 6 bases between. This CDR3 contains 14 residues. CDR3 region: CASSRGSGANVLTF. CDR3 in DNA: TGCGCCAGCAGCCGGGGCTCTGGGGCCAACGTCCTGACTTTC.

The chain carries TRBV10-3 and TRBJ1-3; the D gene is possibly TRBD1 (5 bases). Germline CDR1 and CDR2: ENHRY and SYGVKD. The CDR3 length is 16 residues. The V and J ends lost 5 bases and 2 bases respectively, with 16 bases between them. Here the CDR3 DNA reads TGTGCCATCAGTCCCCGACAGTCTCTGGCTGGAAACACCATATATTTT. Translation gives CAISPRQSLAGNTIYF.